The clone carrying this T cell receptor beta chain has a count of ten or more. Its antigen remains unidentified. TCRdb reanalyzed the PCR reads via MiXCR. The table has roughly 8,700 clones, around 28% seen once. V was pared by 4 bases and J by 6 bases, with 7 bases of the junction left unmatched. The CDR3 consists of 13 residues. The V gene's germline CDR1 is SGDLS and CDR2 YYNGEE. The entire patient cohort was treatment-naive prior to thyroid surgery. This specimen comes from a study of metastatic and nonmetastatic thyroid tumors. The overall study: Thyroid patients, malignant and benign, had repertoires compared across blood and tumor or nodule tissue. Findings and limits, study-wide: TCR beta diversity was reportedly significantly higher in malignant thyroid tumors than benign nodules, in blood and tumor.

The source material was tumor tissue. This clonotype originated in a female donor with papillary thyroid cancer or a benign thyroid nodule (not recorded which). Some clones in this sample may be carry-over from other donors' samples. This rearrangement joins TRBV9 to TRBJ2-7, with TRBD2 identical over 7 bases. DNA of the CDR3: TGTGCCAGCAGCCCCCGTGTAGCGGGCGAGCAGTACTTC. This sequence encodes CASSPRVAGEQYF.